The rows below give T cell receptor beta chains drawn from one sample of a study of control samples from healthy donors and cancer patients. Only in-frame clones appear in the TCRdb table, and some are missing; sequencing was by immunoSEQ multiplex PCR. This sample carries roughly 90,000 clones, 90% to 95% of them seen once, and the ten largest clones take approximately 1.5%. The source material was blood. The receptors here all came from a woman aged 30 to 39 in good health. The CDR3 runs from the conserved cysteine through the conserved F or W. The D gene is left open where the match is weak. Not all rows give a size; the values are once, few, many and, for expanded clones, a class.

d_gene	v_gene	j_gene	abundance	CDR3nt	CDR3aa
NA	TRBV7-3	TRBJ2-3	NA	TGTGCCAGCAGCTTGGCCGGGGGCGCAGATACGCAGTATTTT	CASSLAGGADTQYF
NA	TRBV21-1	TRBJ1-5	NA	TGTGCCAGCAGCAAATTCGTTCAGGCAGGGCCCCAGCATTTT	CASSKFVQAGPQHF
NA	TRBV27	TRBJ1-6	few	TGTGCCAGCAGTCCCCCGGGGGCGCCGAGCTCCTATAATTCACCCCTCCACTTT	CASSPPGAPSSYNSPLHF
NA	TRBV7-9	TRBJ1-2	NA	TGTGCCAGCAGCGTAGGGCCACGGGGAAACTATGGCTACACCTTC	CASSVGPRGNYGYTF
NA	TRBV5-1	TRBJ1-5	NA	TGCGCCAGCAGCTTGGCCGGGGGTAGCAATCAGCCCCAGCATTTT	CASSLAGGSNQPQHF
NA	TRBV30	TRBJ1-6	once	TGTGCCTGGACAGGCCACAGCTCCTATAATTCACCCCTCCACTTT	CAWTGHSSYNSPLHF
TRBD1	TRBV12-3/TRBV12-4	TRBJ1-2	once	TGTGCCAGCAGTAGGACAGGGAACTACACCTTC	CASSRTGNYTF
NA	TRBV6-5	TRBJ1-5	NA	TGTGCCAGCAGAGGAGGGAAGCGGGGAAATCAGCCCCAGCATTTT	CASRGGKRGNQPQHF
NA	TRBV2	TRBJ1-5	NA	TGTGCCAGCAGTGAAGCTCTACCTGGGGGTCAGCCCCAGCATTTT	CASSEALPGGQPQHF
TRBD1	TRBV18	TRBJ1-2	NA	TGTGCCAGCTCGCAGGGACAGGGGGCAGGCTACACCTTC	CASSQGQGAGYTF
NA	TRBV7-9	TRBJ2-1	NA	TGTGCCAGCAGCTTAAGCGGAGGCTCCTACAATGAGCAGTTCTTC	CASSLSGGSYNEQFF
NA	TRBV5-1	TRBJ2-1	NA	TGCGCCAGCAGCTTCACAGGCGCCTCCTACAATGAGCAGTTCTTC	CASSFTGASYNEQFF
TRBD1	TRBV9	TRBJ1-2	NA	TGTGCCAGCAGCGAGACTCACAGGGGGAACTATGGCTACACCTTC	CASSETHRGNYGYTF
NA	TRBV7-8	TRBJ1-4	NA	TGTGCCAGCAGCGATGAGAGGACTAATGAAAAACTGTTTTTT	CASSDERTNEKLFF
NA	TRBV28	TRBJ2-7	NA	TGTGCCAGCAGCCTCCCCGGAACAGGGAGGTACGAGCAGTACTTC	CASSLPGTGRYEQYF
TRBD1	TRBV24-1	TRBJ1-2	NA	TGTGCCACCAGTGATCCAGACAGGGGGTATGGCTACACCTTC	CATSDPDRGYGYTF
NA	TRBV20-1	TRBJ2-3	NA	TGCAGTGCTAGTAAGAGCGCCAGCACAGATACGCAGTATTTT	CSASKSASTDTQYF
NA	TRBV27	TRBJ1-5	NA	TGTGCCAGCAGTTTAGGGTCCTCCAATCAGCCCCAGCATTTT	CASSLGSSNQPQHF
TRBD1	TRBV11-2	TRBJ2-4	NA	TGTGCCAGCAGCTTAGAGCGGACAGGTGTGTTACGTTTGGCCAAAAACATTCAGTACTTC	CASSLERTGVLRLAKNIQYF
TRBD1	TRBV27	TRBJ1-2	NA	TGTGCCAGCAGTCACGGGACAGGGGGCATCTATGGCTACACCTTC	CASSHGTGGIYGYTF
NA	TRBV24-1	TRBJ2-7	NA	TGTGCCACCAGTGTCCCGGACTCCTACGAGCAGTACTTC	CATSVPDSYEQYF
NA	TRBV19	TRBJ2-5	NA	TGTGCCAGTAGTACAATCGACAGTTTTGGCGAGACCCAGTACTTC	CASSTIDSFGETQYF
NA	TRBV18	TRBJ1-3	NA	TGTGCCAGCTCACCCGAAGGAAACACCATATATTTT	CASSPEGNTIYF
NA	TRBV9	TRBJ1-4	NA	TGTGCCAGCAGCGTATCCCCACGAGTGCAGGATGAAAAACTGTTTTTT	CASSVSPRVQDEKLFF
NA	TRBV5-6	TRBJ2-7	NA	TGTGCCAGCAGCTTGGACCGATACGAGCAGTACTTC	CASSLDRYEQYF
TRBD2	TRBV11-2	TRBJ2-2	once	TGTGCCAGCAGCCCACTAGCGGGGGGGCCTAGCACCGGGGAGCTGTTTTTT	CASSPLAGGPSTGELFF
NA	TRBV5-1	TRBJ1-5	NA	TGCGCCAGCAGCTTGGCAGGCAATCAGCCCCAGCATTTT	CASSLAGNQPQHF
NA	TRBV29-1	TRBJ1-1	NA	TGCAGCGTTGTCAGTCAGGGTGAAGCTTTCTTT	CSVVSQGEAFF
TRBD2	TRBV24-1	TRBJ2-1	NA	TGTGCCACCAGTAAGCGGGGGCCTTACAATGAGCAGTTCTTC	CATSKRGPYNEQFF
TRBD1	TRBV11-2	TRBJ1-5	NA	TGTGCCAGCAGCTGGGGAACAGGGGACGGTCAGCCCCAGCATTTT	CASSWGTGDGQPQHF
NA	TRBV7-6	TRBJ1-5	NA	TGTGCCAGCAGCTTACACCCAGGGGGCAATCAGCCCCAGCATTTT	CASSLHPGGNQPQHF
TRBD2	TRBV9	TRBJ2-3	NA	TGTGCCAGCAGCGTAGGACTAGCGGTTACAGATACGCAGTATTTT	CASSVGLAVTDTQYF
NA	TRBV5-6	TRBJ1-1	NA	TGTGCCAGCAGCTTAGAGGACCGGGGGGCTCTGAACACTGAAGCTTTCTTT	CASSLEDRGALNTEAFF
NA	TRBV12-3/TRBV12-4	TRBJ2-3	NA	TGTGCCAGCACCTCCTGGTCCACAGATACGCAGTATTTT	CASTSWSTDTQYF
NA	TRBV19	TRBJ1-6	NA	TGTGCCAGTAGGACGGCCGTAATGGGTTCACCCCTCCACTTT	CASRTAVMGSPLHF
NA	TRBV6-6	TRBJ2-1	NA	TGTGCCAGCACCACTGACAGTTTTGACGATGAGCAGTTCTTC	CASTTDSFDDEQFF
NA	TRBV30	TRBJ2-1	NA	TGTGCCTGGAGTGGAGGCTACGACAATGAGCAGTTCTTC	CAWSGGYDNEQFF
NA	TRBV7-2	TRBJ2-2	once	TGTGCCAGCAGCTTCCAGTGGGATACCACCGGGGAGCTGTTTTTT	CASSFQWDTTGELFF
NA	TRBV6-5	TRBJ1-2	NA	TGTGCCAGCAGTTACCAAATTGGACGGTCCTATGGCTACACCTTC	CASSYQIGRSYGYTF
NA	TRBV28	TRBJ2-7	NA	TGTGCCACCAAAGCCGGGGTGCAGGGGTACGAGCAGTACTTC	CATKAGVQGYEQYF
NA	TRBV7-2	TRBJ2-5	NA	TGTGCCAGCAGCCCTAGTAAGGCCCAAGAGACCCAGTACTTC	CASSPSKAQETQYF
TRBD1	TRBV30	TRBJ2-7	NA	TGTGCCTGGAACCGGGACAGGCCCCACGAGCAGTACTTC	CAWNRDRPHEQYF
TRBD2	TRBV5-1	TRBJ2-1	NA	TGCGCCAGCAGCTTGGCTCTAGCGGGAAGCAATGAGCAGTTCTTC	CASSLALAGSNEQFF
NA	TRBV4-1	TRBJ1-2	once	TGCGCCAGCAGCCCAAAGGCTGGACAGAATAACTATGGCTACACCTTC	CASSPKAGQNNYGYTF
TRBD1	TRBV5-1	TRBJ2-6	NA	TGCGCCAGCAGCCAGACAGGGGGTCTGTTCTCTGGGGCCAACGTCCTGACTTTC	CASSQTGGLFSGANVLTF
NA	TRBV6-6	TRBJ1-2	NA	TGTGCCAGCAGTTACTCTGATCCCTATGGCTACACCTTC	CASSYSDPYGYTF
NA	TRBV5-1	TRBJ2-2	NA	TGCGCCAGCCAATCACTTGGGTCAGAGAACACCGGGGAGCTGTTTTTT	CASQSLGSENTGELFF
NA	TRBV29-1	TRBJ1-1	NA	TGCAGCGTTGAGCTGGGAGCGAACACTGAAGCTTTCTTT	CSVELGANTEAFF
NA	TRBV5-4	TRBJ1-4	NA	TGTGCCAGCAGCCCGCTGGGACGGACTATCCGTAATGAAAAACTGTTTTTT	CASSPLGRTIRNEKLFF
TRBD1	TRBV4-2	TRBJ1-2	NA	TGTGCCAGCAGCCAAGGGACAGGAGACTATGGCTACACCTTC	CASSQGTGDYGYTF
TRBD2	TRBV7-3	TRBJ2-2	NA	TGTGCCAGCAGCTCAGGACTAGTAGCGGGGGAGCTGTTTTTT	CASSSGLVAGELFF
NA	TRBV5-4	TRBJ1-1	NA	TGTGCCAGCAGCTTGGCCGTTGTCGCAGGGGCGGACACTGAAGCTTTCTTT	CASSLAVVAGADTEAFF
NA	TRBV6-1	TRBJ2-7	NA	TGTGCCAGCAGTGAAGGGTGGGAAGAGCAGTACTTC	CASSEGWEEQYF